A selection of T cell receptor beta chains follows, all from one sample in a study of breast tumors, draining lymph nodes, adjacent tissues. TCRdb re-analysed the multiplex PCR reads in MiXCR, keeping a single row per CDR3 protein. The data hold approximately 130,000 distinct CDR3 sequences, with around 20% observed a single time. Input material: axillary lymph node tissue. Receptors were obtained from a female donor with breast cancer. Some clones in this sample may be carry-over from other donors' samples. Each CDR3 is given with its conserved first and last residue. Each record gives: CDR3 DNA, CDR3 protein, V gene, clone size, D gene, J gene. D genes are given only for firm matches. A row's size may be missing; if present it is once, few, many or a size class.

cdr3_nt: TGTGCCAGCAGTGGGACAGTCTCTGGAAACACCATATATTTT; cdr3_aa: CASSGTVSGNTIYF; v_call: TRBV6-6; clone_size: many; d_call: TRBD1; j_call: TRBJ1-3
cdr3_nt: TGTGCCAGCAGTCGGACAGGGTTCGAGACCCAGTACTTC; cdr3_aa: CASSRTGFETQYF; v_call: TRBV28; clone_size: few; d_call: TRBD1; j_call: TRBJ2-5
cdr3_nt: TGTGCCAGCAGTTTAGGTCTTGTACAGGGGAATCCCCTCCAAGAGACCCAGTACTTC; cdr3_aa: CASSLGLVQGNPLQETQYF; v_call: TRBV28; clone_size: few; d_call: TRBD1; j_call: TRBJ2-5
cdr3_nt: TGTGCCAGCAGCCAAGTATCAGGGTACCTAGGGGAACTGTTTTTT; cdr3_aa: CASSQVSGYLGELFF; v_call: TRBV14; clone_size: many; d_call: -; j_call: TRBJ1-4
cdr3_nt: TGTGCCAGCAGTTTTAAGAAGCGGTCCTACGAGCAGTACTTC; cdr3_aa: CASSFKKRSYEQYF; v_call: TRBV28; clone_size: many; d_call: -; j_call: TRBJ2-7
cdr3_nt: TGTGCCAGCAGCTTAGTAATCCATGAGCAGTTCTTC; cdr3_aa: CASSLVIHEQFF; v_call: TRBV7-8; clone_size: many; d_call: -; j_call: TRBJ2-1
cdr3_nt: TGTGCCAGCAGCTTTAGCGGCACCTACGAGCAGTACTTC; cdr3_aa: CASSFSGTYEQYF; v_call: TRBV7-2; clone_size: many; d_call: -; j_call: TRBJ2-7
cdr3_nt: TGTGCCAGCAGATCCGAGGCAGGGCCCTCCTACAATGAGCAGTTCTTC; cdr3_aa: CASRSEAGPSYNEQFF; v_call: TRBV28; clone_size: many; d_call: -; j_call: TRBJ2-1
cdr3_nt: TGCGCCAGCAGCCAAGAAGGAGGGAATGAAAAACTGTTTTTT; cdr3_aa: CASSQEGGNEKLFF; v_call: TRBV4-1; clone_size: many; d_call: -; j_call: TRBJ1-4
cdr3_nt: TGTGCCAGCAGCGTAGGGATCATTGGGGAGCAGTACTTC; cdr3_aa: CASSVGIIGEQYF; v_call: TRBV9; clone_size: many; d_call: -; j_call: TRBJ2-7
cdr3_nt: TGTGCCAGCAGCTTAGGAGCGCTTTCAGATACGCAGTATTTT; cdr3_aa: CASSLGALSDTQYF; v_call: TRBV7-2; clone_size: many; d_call: -; j_call: TRBJ2-3
cdr3_nt: TGTGCCAGCAGCGGGATCTACGCCTACGAGCAGTACTTC; cdr3_aa: CASSGIYAYEQYF; v_call: TRBV25-1; clone_size: -; d_call: -; j_call: TRBJ2-7
cdr3_nt: TGTGCCAGCAGCTTAGTAGACCCCGGAAAGGGAGGCTACACCTTC; cdr3_aa: CASSLVDPGKGGYTF; v_call: TRBV7-2; clone_size: -; d_call: -; j_call: TRBJ1-2
cdr3_nt: TGCGCCAGCAGCTTGGAGCCCGACTACAATGAGCAGTTCTTC; cdr3_aa: CASSLEPDYNEQFF; v_call: TRBV5-1; clone_size: many; d_call: -; j_call: TRBJ2-1
cdr3_nt: TGTGCCAGCAGCCAGGGACTAGCGGTTCGAGAGACCCAGTACTTC; cdr3_aa: CASSQGLAVRETQYF; v_call: TRBV7-2; clone_size: many; d_call: TRBD2; j_call: TRBJ2-5
cdr3_nt: TGTGCCAGCACAGGACTTGATAGCAATCAGCCCCAGCATTTT; cdr3_aa: CASTGLDSNQPQHF; v_call: TRBV6-2/TRBV6-3; clone_size: many; d_call: -; j_call: TRBJ1-5
cdr3_nt: TGCAGTGCTCCCTGGCGGGGGCTACAGAATGAGCAGTTCTTC; cdr3_aa: CSAPWRGLQNEQFF; v_call: TRBV20-1; clone_size: many; d_call: -; j_call: TRBJ2-1
cdr3_nt: TGTGCCAGCACACCGTCATTAGGGAGCAATCAGCCCCAGCATTTT; cdr3_aa: CASTPSLGSNQPQHF; v_call: TRBV6-5; clone_size: many; d_call: -; j_call: TRBJ1-5
cdr3_nt: TGTGCCAGTAGTATAGTTCGGCGGGGTTCCAATGAGCAGTTCTTC; cdr3_aa: CASSIVRRGSNEQFF; v_call: TRBV19; clone_size: many; d_call: -; j_call: TRBJ2-1
cdr3_nt: TGCGCCAGCAGCTTGGCCTCGGACACCGGGGAGCTGTTTTTT; cdr3_aa: CASSLASDTGELFF; v_call: TRBV5-1; clone_size: many; d_call: -; j_call: TRBJ2-2
cdr3_nt: TGTGCCAGCAGCGTTGCCGGGACAGGGGGCGAGGCGGACTTC; cdr3_aa: CASSVAGTGGEADF; v_call: TRBV9; clone_size: -; d_call: TRBD1; j_call: TRBJ2-7
cdr3_nt: TGTGCCAGCAGTCGGGGACTTGGCGGGCGCTCCACAGATACGCAGTATTTT; cdr3_aa: CASSRGLGGRSTDTQYF; v_call: TRBV2; clone_size: many; d_call: -; j_call: TRBJ2-3
cdr3_nt: TGTGCCAGCAGCTTACGGCTTGCCCAGGGGGCTTCTCATCAGCCCCAGCATTTT; cdr3_aa: CASSLRLAQGASHQPQHF; v_call: TRBV7-3; clone_size: many; d_call: TRBD1; j_call: TRBJ1-5
cdr3_nt: TGTGCCAGTAGTCCAGGGACTAGCTCGGGGACCCAGTACTTC; cdr3_aa: CASSPGTSSGTQYF; v_call: TRBV19; clone_size: -; d_call: TRBD2; j_call: TRBJ2-5
cdr3_nt: TGTGCCAGCAGTCCTACCCTCAGGAACGAGCAGTACTTC; cdr3_aa: CASSPTLRNEQYF; v_call: TRBV12-3/TRBV12-4; clone_size: many; d_call: -; j_call: TRBJ2-7
cdr3_nt: TGTGCCAGTAGTATAGCGGGAGACTCCTACAATGAGCAGTTCTTC; cdr3_aa: CASSIAGDSYNEQFF; v_call: TRBV19; clone_size: many; d_call: -; j_call: TRBJ2-1
cdr3_nt: TGTGCCAGCAGTGCAGGGGGCAGCTCACCCCTCCACTTT; cdr3_aa: CASSAGGSSPLHF; v_call: TRBV2; clone_size: many; d_call: TRBD1; j_call: TRBJ1-6
cdr3_nt: TGCGCCAGCAGCCTTGACAGGGAGAGGTTCACCGGGGAGCTGTTTTTT; cdr3_aa: CASSLDRERFTGELFF; v_call: TRBV4-1; clone_size: many; d_call: TRBD1; j_call: TRBJ2-2
cdr3_nt: TGTGCCAGCAGGCCGCAGGGGACTGTCTATGGCTACACCTTC; cdr3_aa: CASRPQGTVYGYTF; v_call: TRBV27; clone_size: many; d_call: -; j_call: TRBJ1-2
cdr3_nt: TGTGCCAGCAGCTTAGATTTTGGACTTGGGACTAGCGGGAGTTATACGCAGTATTTT; cdr3_aa: CASSLDFGLGTSGSYTQYF; v_call: TRBV11-2; clone_size: many; d_call: TRBD2; j_call: TRBJ2-3
cdr3_nt: TGTGCCAGCTCCCAAGACGTTTCAGGTTCTGGACAGCCCCAGCATTTT; cdr3_aa: CASSQDVSGSGQPQHF; v_call: TRBV18; clone_size: -; d_call: -; j_call: TRBJ1-5
cdr3_nt: TGTGCCAGTAGCCTAGCGGGGTCTGCGGGGGAGCTGTTTTTT; cdr3_aa: CASSLAGSAGELFF; v_call: TRBV19; clone_size: -; d_call: TRBD2; j_call: TRBJ2-2
cdr3_nt: TGTGCCAGCAGTCCCCTAGCGGGAGCTGTTAATGAGCAGTTCTTC; cdr3_aa: CASSPLAGAVNEQFF; v_call: TRBV6-2/TRBV6-3; clone_size: -; d_call: TRBD2; j_call: TRBJ2-1
cdr3_nt: TGTGCCAGCGTGGGACAGAGGAGCTCCTACGAGCAGTACTTC; cdr3_aa: CASVGQRSSYEQYF; v_call: TRBV7-9; clone_size: many; d_call: TRBD1; j_call: TRBJ2-7
cdr3_nt: TGTGCCAGCAGCTCAGGCGGGGGGGGTTTAGGCTACAATGAGCAGTTCTTC; cdr3_aa: CASSSGGGGLGYNEQFF; v_call: TRBV27; clone_size: few; d_call: TRBD2; j_call: TRBJ2-1
cdr3_nt: TGTGCCAGCAGACCCGAATCAGGGGTCTATGGCTACACCTTC; cdr3_aa: CASRPESGVYGYTF; v_call: TRBV28; clone_size: few; d_call: -; j_call: TRBJ1-2
cdr3_nt: TGTGCCAGCAGCGACACCGGGACAGGACAAGGCTACACCTTC; cdr3_aa: CASSDTGTGQGYTF; v_call: TRBV5-6; clone_size: many; d_call: TRBD1; j_call: TRBJ1-2
cdr3_nt: TGTGCCTGGATCTTGGACAGCCAGGGAGAAAAACTGTTTTTT; cdr3_aa: CAWILDSQGEKLFF; v_call: TRBV30; clone_size: many; d_call: -; j_call: TRBJ1-4
cdr3_nt: TGTGCCAGCAGCCCCGGGCTCGCCCTGCCCTACAATGAGCAGTTCTTC; cdr3_aa: CASSPGLALPYNEQFF; v_call: TRBV7-9; clone_size: many; d_call: -; j_call: TRBJ2-1
cdr3_nt: TGTGCCAGCAGTGATGGGGCGCCCCGAGAGACCCAGTACTTC; cdr3_aa: CASSDGAPRETQYF; v_call: TRBV27; clone_size: -; d_call: -; j_call: TRBJ2-5
cdr3_nt: TGTGCCAGCAGTTACAAACCGGGACAGGGATACTACGAGCAGTACTTC; cdr3_aa: CASSYKPGQGYYEQYF; v_call: TRBV6-2/TRBV6-3; clone_size: many; d_call: TRBD1; j_call: TRBJ2-7
cdr3_nt: TGTGCCTGTCCTCACCGGACAGGGAACTATGGCTACACCTTC; cdr3_aa: CACPHRTGNYGYTF; v_call: TRBV30; clone_size: many; d_call: TRBD1; j_call: TRBJ1-2
cdr3_nt: TGCGCCAGCAGCCAAGAAGAGGGCCAGTCGGAGACCCAGTACTTC; cdr3_aa: CASSQEEGQSETQYF; v_call: TRBV4-1; clone_size: many; d_call: -; j_call: TRBJ2-5
cdr3_nt: TGTGCCAGCAGCCAAGGACAGGGAATCTACGAGCAGTACTTC; cdr3_aa: CASSQGQGIYEQYF; v_call: TRBV4-2; clone_size: many; d_call: TRBD1; j_call: TRBJ2-7
cdr3_nt: TGCAGTGCTTTGCCCGGGACGTTAAACGATGAGCAGTTCTTC; cdr3_aa: CSALPGTLNDEQFF; v_call: TRBV20-1; clone_size: many; d_call: -; j_call: TRBJ2-1
cdr3_nt: TGTGCCAGCGGATTTGGGGACAGTTTTTACGAGCAGTACTTC; cdr3_aa: CASGFGDSFYEQYF; v_call: TRBV5-6; clone_size: many; d_call: TRBD1; j_call: TRBJ2-7
cdr3_nt: TGTGCCAGCAGTTGGGCTGCGGACACCGGGGAGCTGTTTTTT; cdr3_aa: CASSWAADTGELFF; v_call: TRBV12-3/TRBV12-4; clone_size: -; d_call: -; j_call: TRBJ2-2
cdr3_nt: TGCGCCAGCAGCCCCGGACAGCCCTACGAGCAGTACTTC; cdr3_aa: CASSPGQPYEQYF; v_call: TRBV10-1; clone_size: many; d_call: -; j_call: TRBJ2-7
cdr3_nt: TGTGCCAGCAGTGATCCAGGGGGCTTTGGTCAGCCCCAGCATTTT; cdr3_aa: CASSDPGGFGQPQHF; v_call: TRBV2; clone_size: many; d_call: TRBD1; j_call: TRBJ1-5